This is a list of T cell receptor beta chains from one sample in a study of regulatory T cells in long-lasting Graves disease. TCRdb reanalysed the multiplex PCR reads using MiXCR and keeps one entry per CDR3 protein. The data contain around 250,000 distinct CDR3 sequences, around 20% of them seen just once; the ten biggest clones take up about 15%. The source material was peripheral blood mononuclear cells (PBMCs), sampled at new diagnosis, from a patient treated with antithyroid drugs. The source is a female donor with Graves disease. The CDR3 runs from the conserved cysteine through the conserved F or W. The order of the fields is CDR3 DNA, CDR3 protein, V gene, J gene, clone size, D gene. The D gene is left open where the match is weak. The size entry is marked missing in some rows and otherwise reads once, few, many or a size class.

CDR3nt: TGTGCCAGCAGCTTAACGGCTGAAGCTTTCTTT; CDR3aa: CASSLTAEAFF; v_gene: TRBV6-2/TRBV6-3; j_gene: TRBJ1-1; abundance: many; d_gene: .
CDR3nt: TGTGCCAGCAGCCAAAACCATCGACGGCAGTACTTC; CDR3aa: CASSQNHRRQYF; v_gene: TRBV16; j_gene: TRBJ2-7; abundance: .; d_gene: .
CDR3nt: TGTGCCAGCCGTGGACAGGGGTCCCCCCAAGAGACCCAGTACTTC; CDR3aa: CASRGQGSPQETQYF; v_gene: TRBV7-2; j_gene: TRBJ2-5; abundance: many; d_gene: TRBD1
CDR3nt: TGCGCCAGCAGTGAGTCGACACCGGGAACTGAAAAACTGTTTTTT; CDR3aa: CASSESTPGTEKLFF; v_gene: TRBV10-1; j_gene: TRBJ1-4; abundance: few; d_gene: .
CDR3nt: TGTGCCAGCAGCGCAGGGGGCCGGGATGGCTACACCTTC; CDR3aa: CASSAGGRDGYTF; v_gene: TRBV12-3/TRBV12-4; j_gene: TRBJ1-2; abundance: .; d_gene: TRBD1
CDR3nt: TGTGCCAGCAGTTACAGGGGGGGACGCAATGAGCAGTTCTTC; CDR3aa: CASSYRGGRNEQFF; v_gene: TRBV6-2/TRBV6-3; j_gene: TRBJ2-1; abundance: many; d_gene: .
CDR3nt: TGTGCCATCAGTGAGTCGAGCAGTAGAGATACGCAGTATTTT; CDR3aa: CAISESSSRDTQYF; v_gene: TRBV10-3; j_gene: TRBJ2-3; abundance: many; d_gene: .
CDR3nt: TGTGCCAGTAGTACCCTGGTGAACACTGAAGCTTTCTTT; CDR3aa: CASSTLVNTEAFF; v_gene: TRBV19; j_gene: TRBJ1-1; abundance: .; d_gene: .
CDR3nt: TGTGCCAGCAGCCAAGATCTAACTGCTAACTATGGCTACACCTTC; CDR3aa: CASSQDLTANYGYTF; v_gene: TRBV4-2; j_gene: TRBJ1-2; abundance: .; d_gene: .
CDR3nt: TGTGCCAGCAGTTACTCGGGAGCGGGGGGTTACAATGAGCAGTTCTTC; CDR3aa: CASSYSGAGGYNEQFF; v_gene: TRBV6-6; j_gene: TRBJ2-1; abundance: many; d_gene: TRBD2
CDR3nt: TGTGCCAGCAGCTTATTCCCCGGGGCGAAGGACAATGAGCAGTTCTTC; CDR3aa: CASSLFPGAKDNEQFF; v_gene: TRBV7-2; j_gene: TRBJ2-1; abundance: .; d_gene: .
CDR3nt: TGTGCCAGCAGCTTAATAGGGGACAATCAGCCCCAGCATTTT; CDR3aa: CASSLIGDNQPQHF; v_gene: TRBV7-9; j_gene: TRBJ1-5; abundance: many; d_gene: .
CDR3nt: TGTGCCAGCAGCTTAGGACGGCTAAATTCACCCCTCCACTTT; CDR3aa: CASSLGRLNSPLHF; v_gene: TRBV7-9; j_gene: TRBJ1-6; abundance: many; d_gene: .
CDR3nt: TGTGCCAGCAGTGACGGGGATGGGACCTCCTACGAGCAGTACTTC; CDR3aa: CASSDGDGTSYEQYF; v_gene: TRBV6-1; j_gene: TRBJ2-7; abundance: .; d_gene: .
CDR3nt: TGTGCCAGCAGCCCGGGACTAGCGGGGGGGATCCAAGAGACCCAGTACTTC; CDR3aa: CASSPGLAGGIQETQYF; v_gene: TRBV7-2; j_gene: TRBJ2-5; abundance: many; d_gene: TRBD2
CDR3nt: TGTGCCAGCTCGGACGGGAACACCGGGGAGCTGTTTTTT; CDR3aa: CASSDGNTGELFF; v_gene: TRBV11-1; j_gene: TRBJ2-2; abundance: many; d_gene: .
CDR3nt: TGTGCCAGCAGTTATCCGGGACTAGCGGGAGGGCCGTTAGCTCCCTACGAGCAGTACTTC; CDR3aa: CASSYPGLAGGPLAPYEQYF; v_gene: TRBV6-2/TRBV6-3; j_gene: TRBJ2-7; abundance: many; d_gene: TRBD2
CDR3nt: TGTGCCAGTAGAGGACAGGCTGCTCCCCCTGAAGCTTTCTTT; CDR3aa: CASRGQAAPPEAFF; v_gene: TRBV19; j_gene: TRBJ1-1; abundance: many; d_gene: TRBD1
CDR3nt: TGTGCCATCAGTGATTCCGGGTCGGATACTGAAGCTTTCTTT; CDR3aa: CAISDSGSDTEAFF; v_gene: TRBV10-3; j_gene: TRBJ1-1; abundance: many; d_gene: .
CDR3nt: TGTGCCAGCAGTTACCGGGGACGGGGGAACACTGAAGCTTTCTTT; CDR3aa: CASSYRGRGNTEAFF; v_gene: TRBV6-5; j_gene: TRBJ1-1; abundance: many; d_gene: .
CDR3nt: TGCGCCAGCAGCGCCCCCGGGACTAGCACAGATACGCAGTATTTT; CDR3aa: CASSAPGTSTDTQYF; v_gene: TRBV5-1; j_gene: TRBJ2-3; abundance: many; d_gene: .
CDR3nt: TGTGCCACCAGTGAATCAGGGGAAGTGGGGGTCCCGGGGGAGACCCAGTACTTC; CDR3aa: CATSESGEVGVPGETQYF; v_gene: TRBV24-1; j_gene: TRBJ2-5; abundance: many; d_gene: .
CDR3nt: TGTGCCAGCAGCTTAATAAAGGGATCCTACAATGAGCAGTTCTTC; CDR3aa: CASSLIKGSYNEQFF; v_gene: TRBV7-3; j_gene: TRBJ2-1; abundance: many; d_gene: .
CDR3nt: TGCGCCAGCAGCTTACGGCGGGAGAATAATTCACCCCTCCACTTT; CDR3aa: CASSLRRENNSPLHF; v_gene: TRBV5-1; j_gene: TRBJ1-6; abundance: .; d_gene: .
CDR3nt: TGTGCCAGCAGCCCTGGTCTAGCGGGGCAAGATACGCAGTATTTT; CDR3aa: CASSPGLAGQDTQYF; v_gene: TRBV9; j_gene: TRBJ2-3; abundance: many; d_gene: TRBD2
CDR3nt: TGTGCCAGCACCCCCGGGGCCAATTCACCCCTCCACTTT; CDR3aa: CASTPGANSPLHF; v_gene: TRBV27; j_gene: TRBJ1-6; abundance: many; d_gene: .
CDR3nt: TGCAGTGCTAAGGCTAGCGGGAGTTACGAGCAGTACTTC; CDR3aa: CSAKASGSYEQYF; v_gene: TRBV20-1; j_gene: TRBJ2-7; abundance: .; d_gene: TRBD2
CDR3nt: TGTGCCACCGTGGAGAGGAATGGGAATGAGCAGTTCTTC; CDR3aa: CATVERNGNEQFF; v_gene: TRBV24-1; j_gene: TRBJ2-1; abundance: .; d_gene: .
CDR3nt: TGTGCCAGCAGTCCAAGACTAGCGGGGAGACACACAGATACGCAGTATTTT; CDR3aa: CASSPRLAGRHTDTQYF; v_gene: TRBV6-2/TRBV6-3; j_gene: TRBJ2-3; abundance: .; d_gene: TRBD2
CDR3nt: TGTGCCAGTAGTATAGCCTCACGATTCTCCTCTGGGGCCAACGTCCTGACTTTC; CDR3aa: CASSIASRFSSGANVLTF; v_gene: TRBV19; j_gene: TRBJ2-6; abundance: few; d_gene: .
CDR3nt: TGTGCCACCAGCAGAGGCCTAGCGTCCCAAGAGACCCAGTACTTC; CDR3aa: CATSRGLASQETQYF; v_gene: TRBV15; j_gene: TRBJ2-5; abundance: few; d_gene: .
CDR3nt: TGCAGTGCTAGAGATCAGGGGGCGAGGACAGATACGCAGTATTTT; CDR3aa: CSARDQGARTDTQYF; v_gene: TRBV20-1; j_gene: TRBJ2-3; abundance: few; d_gene: TRBD1
CDR3nt: TGTGCCAGCAGTCTAACAGGGATAACTAGCACAGATACGCAGTATTTT; CDR3aa: CASSLTGITSTDTQYF; v_gene: TRBV12-3/TRBV12-4; j_gene: TRBJ2-3; abundance: .; d_gene: .
CDR3nt: TGTGCCAGCAGTTTATGGGGGGGAGTCGGGCGCAATGAGCAGTTCTTC; CDR3aa: CASSLWGGVGRNEQFF; v_gene: TRBV27; j_gene: TRBJ2-1; abundance: many; d_gene: TRBD2
CDR3nt: TGTGCCAGCAGCTTTGGACAGGGGAACACTGAAGCTTTCTTT; CDR3aa: CASSFGQGNTEAFF; v_gene: TRBV7-2; j_gene: TRBJ1-1; abundance: .; d_gene: TRBD1
CDR3nt: TGCGCCAGCAGCCCCGGGAGAGGCTACGAGCAGTACTTC; CDR3aa: CASSPGRGYEQYF; v_gene: TRBV4-1; j_gene: TRBJ2-7; abundance: once; d_gene: .
CDR3nt: TGTGCCAGTAGTCCTAGGACAGGGCAAGCCTATGGCTACACCTTC; CDR3aa: CASSPRTGQAYGYTF; v_gene: TRBV19; j_gene: TRBJ1-2; abundance: once; d_gene: TRBD1
CDR3nt: TGTGCCAGCAGCTTAGATGCAGGGTGGTTCGATACGCAGTATTTT; CDR3aa: CASSLDAGWFDTQYF; v_gene: TRBV11-2; j_gene: TRBJ2-3; abundance: .; d_gene: .
CDR3nt: TGTGCCATCAGTGAGTCTGGGGACAGGAATCAGCCCCAGCATTTT; CDR3aa: CAISESGDRNQPQHF; v_gene: TRBV10-3; j_gene: TRBJ1-5; abundance: many; d_gene: TRBD1
CDR3nt: TGTGCCAGCACCCGGGGTGGGGGCGAGAACTATGGCTACACCTTC; CDR3aa: CASTRGGGENYGYTF; v_gene: TRBV5-4; j_gene: TRBJ1-2; abundance: many; d_gene: .
CDR3nt: TGTGCCAGCAGCTCACAGGGGGTCGGGACCGGGGAGCTGTTTTTT; CDR3aa: CASSSQGVGTGELFF; v_gene: TRBV7-2; j_gene: TRBJ2-2; abundance: many; d_gene: TRBD1
CDR3nt: TGTGCCAGCAGCTTAACTTCGGAAGCTGAAGCTTTCTTT; CDR3aa: CASSLTSEAEAFF; v_gene: TRBV7-9; j_gene: TRBJ1-1; abundance: .; d_gene: .
CDR3nt: TGTGCCAGCAGCTTACCGGGGAGTAGCGAGGGCAAAAACATTCAGTACTTC; CDR3aa: CASSLPGSSEGKNIQYF; v_gene: TRBV7-2; j_gene: TRBJ2-4; abundance: once; d_gene: .
CDR3nt: TGTGCCAGCAGCCCGGGCCCCGCTACAGGTCAGGAGCAGTACTTC; CDR3aa: CASSPGPATGQEQYF; v_gene: TRBV28; j_gene: TRBJ2-7; abundance: .; d_gene: .
CDR3nt: TGTGCCAGCAGCTTAGATCCCACGGGGGGGGGCGTTCAAGAGACCCAGTACTTC; CDR3aa: CASSLDPTGGGVQETQYF; v_gene: TRBV7-2; j_gene: TRBJ2-5; abundance: many; d_gene: TRBD2
CDR3nt: TGCAGTGCCACCCGGACTATCAATGAGCAGTTCTTC; CDR3aa: CSATRTINEQFF; v_gene: TRBV20-1; j_gene: TRBJ2-1; abundance: many; d_gene: .
CDR3nt: TGTGCCAGCAGTCGGGTGCGACAGGGGCCGGTGGAGCAGTACTTC; CDR3aa: CASSRVRQGPVEQYF; v_gene: TRBV6-1; j_gene: TRBJ2-7; abundance: many; d_gene: TRBD1
CDR3nt: TGTGCCATCAGGGAGGGACAGGGGGCATCTGGGGCCAACGTCCTGACTTTC; CDR3aa: CAIREGQGASGANVLTF; v_gene: TRBV10-3; j_gene: TRBJ2-6; abundance: many; d_gene: TRBD1
CDR3nt: TGTGCCAGCAGGGATTCTAGCGGGGGGGCCCCGGATACGCAGTATTTT; CDR3aa: CASRDSSGGAPDTQYF; v_gene: TRBV2; j_gene: TRBJ2-3; abundance: many; d_gene: TRBD2
CDR3nt: TGTGCCAGCAGCTTCGGAGGGTTTGGGGAGCAGTTCTTC; CDR3aa: CASSFGGFGEQFF; v_gene: TRBV11-3; j_gene: TRBJ2-1; abundance: many; d_gene: .
CDR3nt: TGCGCCAGCGCCCCGGGAGGGGCTAACGGGGAGACCCAGTACTTC; CDR3aa: CASAPGGANGETQYF; v_gene: TRBV10-2; j_gene: TRBJ2-5; abundance: few; d_gene: TRBD2
CDR3nt: TGTGCCAGCAGCTTTCAGGCCACCGGTACTGAAGCTTTCTTC; CDR3aa: CASSFQATGTEAFF; v_gene: TRBV7-2; j_gene: TRBJ1-1; abundance: many; d_gene: .
CDR3nt: TGCGCCAGCAGCCTTCGGACAGGGGTCGCTGGAAACACCATATATTTT; CDR3aa: CASSLRTGVAGNTIYF; v_gene: TRBV4-1; j_gene: TRBJ1-3; abundance: few; d_gene: TRBD1
CDR3nt: TGTGCCAGCAGCGTAGACGGCGGCCCCTACAATGAGCAGTTCTTC; CDR3aa: CASSVDGGPYNEQFF; v_gene: TRBV9; j_gene: TRBJ2-1; abundance: many; d_gene: .
CDR3nt: TGTGCCAGCACCTACGAACATTTGAGCGGAAAACTGTTTTTT; CDR3aa: CASTYEHLSGKLFF; v_gene: TRBV7-8; j_gene: TRBJ1-4; abundance: many; d_gene: .
CDR3nt: TGCAGTGCTAGCGGAGAGCACACAGATACGCAGTATTTT; CDR3aa: CSASGEHTDTQYF; v_gene: TRBV20-1; j_gene: TRBJ2-3; abundance: many; d_gene: .
CDR3nt: TGCGCCAGCAGCCAAGATCAGGGGGGGAATCAGCCCCAGCATTTT; CDR3aa: CASSQDQGGNQPQHF; v_gene: TRBV4-3; j_gene: TRBJ1-5; abundance: .; d_gene: TRBD1
CDR3nt: TGTGCCAGTAGTATCCCGGGAGCGTACGTCAAAAACATTCAGTACTTC; CDR3aa: CASSIPGAYVKNIQYF; v_gene: TRBV19; j_gene: TRBJ2-4; abundance: .; d_gene: .
CDR3nt: TGTGCCAGCAGCTTATACGCTGAAGCTTTCTTT; CDR3aa: CASSLYAEAFF; v_gene: TRBV7-2; j_gene: TRBJ1-1; abundance: many; d_gene: .
CDR3nt: TGTGCCAGCAGTGCAGGGATCACGACTGAAGCTTTCTTT; CDR3aa: CASSAGITTEAFF; v_gene: TRBV6-1; j_gene: TRBJ1-1; abundance: many; d_gene: .